This T cell receptor beta chain was sequenced in a study of early T cells in non-severe SARS-CoV-2 infection. In TCRdb, the 5' RACE reads were re-called with MiXCR into one record per CDR3 protein. In the table there are roughly 57,000 distinct CDR3 sequences, 10% to 15% of which are singletons. The V gene end was trimmed by 6 bases and the J gene end by 0 bases; junction bases not matched to a gene: 5. The CDR3 is 14 residues long. Germline V gives CDR1 MNHEY, CDR2 SVGEGT. This clonotype occurred a few times. The receptor was derived from an adult who was a healthcare worker with PCR-confirmed SARS-CoV-2 infection or an uninfected control (not recorded which). The chain couples TRBV6-2 or TRBV6-3 to TRBJ2-7; 7 bases match TRBD1. The sample here was whole blood, taken at baseline. This chain's CDR3 is CASRRTGSSYEQYF. In DNA form, the CDR3 reads TGTGCCAGCAGGAGGACAGGTAGCTCCTACGAGCAGTACTTC.